This TCR beta chain comes out of a study of T-cell reconstitution after alpha-beta-depleted transplantation in children (dated by TCRdb to 2016 to 2017). Regarding the complete study: T-cell immune reconstitution after TCRalphabeta/CD19-depleted allogeneic hematopoietic cell transplantation in children was quantitatively tracked in the study by means of TCR repertoire profiling. Overall results and qualifications from the work: Over the following months the frequencies of hyperexpanded clones went down, and after one year T-cell counts and TCRbeta diversity were mostly credited to newly produced T cells. The apparently early recovery of alphabetaT-cell counts about two months after transplant reportedly depended on only several hundred rapidly expanded clones that came from non-depleted graft cells. In some patients, high TCRbeta diversity at day 60 was attributed to recipient T cells and intrathymic progenitors that had survived conditioning.

The library was prepared using PCR. Reads for this sample came from an Illumina HiSeq 2500. Molecular barcoding was employed in the preparation of TCR libraries, with unique molecular identifiers being used to normalize TCRbeta repertoire quantification. TCRdb trimmed public reads at Q25 via fastp, called clones via MiXCR and kept in-frame beta chains. Records with the same CDR3 protein are collapsed into one entry carrying the most frequent genes and DNA. A total of hundreds of thousands of distinct CDR3 sequences appear in this sample, approximately 15% of them only once. 43% of the sample is taken by the ten largest. The germline V gene encodes CDR1 DFQATT and CDR2 SNEGSKA (reference sequence). V is pruned by 1 base and J by 7 bases, leaving 4 bases of the junction without a gene match. The CDR3, cysteine through phenylalanine, is 14 amino acids long. CDR3 DNA is the only sequence kept; it has 42 bases, read in frame from the first base.

The sample's treatment or condition label, in plain terms: allogeneic hematopoietic cell transplantation with graft depleted of TCRalphabeta T cells and CD19 B cells. Transplant recipients were children who received TCRalphabeta/CD19-depleted allogeneic hematopoietic cell grafts. As to this clonotype: Its antigen is currently not known. No qualities accompany the bases; no much larger clone lies one base away.

The rearranged chain carries TRBV20-1 and TRBJ2-1; TRBD1 lines up with 10 middle nucleotides. The source was PBMCs, mostly from graft donor cells, collected 360 days after TCRalphabeta/CD19-depleted stem cell transplant. The TCR was taken from a male patient aged 2-9 years who had a stem cell transplant for acute lymphoblastic leukemia, so the T cells may come from the graft donor. The CDR3 protein sequence reads: CSARGGQGLNEQFF. In nucleotide form, the sequence is TGCAGTGCTAGAGGGGGACAGGGGCTGAATGAGCAGTTCTTC.